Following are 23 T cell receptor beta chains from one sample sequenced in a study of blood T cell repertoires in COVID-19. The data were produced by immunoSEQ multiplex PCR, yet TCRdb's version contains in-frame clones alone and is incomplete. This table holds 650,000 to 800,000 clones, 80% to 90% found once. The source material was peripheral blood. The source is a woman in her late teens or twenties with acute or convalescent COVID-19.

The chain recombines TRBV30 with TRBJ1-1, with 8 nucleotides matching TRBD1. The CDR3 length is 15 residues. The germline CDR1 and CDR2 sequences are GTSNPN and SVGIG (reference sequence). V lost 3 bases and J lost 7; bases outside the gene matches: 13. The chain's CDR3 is CAWRVGTGRVGEAFF. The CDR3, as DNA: TGTGCCTGGAGGGTGGGGACAGGCCGTGTCGGTGAAGCTTTCTTT. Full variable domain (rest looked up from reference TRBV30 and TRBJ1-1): SQTIHQWPATLVQPVGSPLSLECTVEGTSNPNLYWYRQAAGRGLQLLFYSVGIGQISSEVPQNLSASRPQDRQFILSSKKLLLSDSGFYLCAWRVGTGRVGEAFFGQGTRLTVV.

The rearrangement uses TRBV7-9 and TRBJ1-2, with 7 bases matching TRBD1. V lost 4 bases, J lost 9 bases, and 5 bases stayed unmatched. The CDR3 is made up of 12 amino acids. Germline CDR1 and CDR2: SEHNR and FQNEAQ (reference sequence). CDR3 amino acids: CASSSNRGRYTF. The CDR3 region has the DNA TGTGCCAGCAGCTCAAACAGGGGTCGCTACACCTTC. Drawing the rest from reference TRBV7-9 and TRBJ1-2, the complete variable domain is DTGVSQNPRHKITKRGQNVTFRCDPISEHNRLYWYRQTLGQGPEFLTYFQNEAQLEKSRLLSDRFSAERPKGSFSTLEIQRTEQGDSAMYLCASSSNRGRYTFGSGTRLTVV.

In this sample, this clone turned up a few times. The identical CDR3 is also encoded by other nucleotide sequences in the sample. The CDR3 sequence: CASSLSRTNEKLFF. The CDR3 DNA reads as TGTGCCAGCAGCTTAAGCAGGACTAATGAAAAACTGTTTTTT. The chain is built from TRBV7-9 and TRBJ1-4; D is ambiguous. CDR1 is SEHNR and CDR2 is FQNEAQ in the germline V gene (reference sequence). V lost 2 bases to trimming and J lost 2 bases, with 6 bases between them. The CDR3 is 14 residues long.

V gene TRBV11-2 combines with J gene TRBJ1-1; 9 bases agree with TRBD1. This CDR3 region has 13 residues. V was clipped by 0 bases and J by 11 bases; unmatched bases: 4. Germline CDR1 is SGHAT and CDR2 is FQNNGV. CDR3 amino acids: CASSLERDRVAFF. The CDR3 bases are TGTGCCAGCAGCTTAGAAAGGGACAGGGTGGCTTTCTTT.

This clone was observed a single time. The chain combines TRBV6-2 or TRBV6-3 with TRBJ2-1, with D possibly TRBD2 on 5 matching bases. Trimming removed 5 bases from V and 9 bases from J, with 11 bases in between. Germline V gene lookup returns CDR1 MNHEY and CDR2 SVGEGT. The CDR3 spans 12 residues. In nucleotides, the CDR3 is TGTGCCAGCAGTACGGGGTGGGGTGAGCAGTTCTTC. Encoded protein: CASSTGWGEQFF.

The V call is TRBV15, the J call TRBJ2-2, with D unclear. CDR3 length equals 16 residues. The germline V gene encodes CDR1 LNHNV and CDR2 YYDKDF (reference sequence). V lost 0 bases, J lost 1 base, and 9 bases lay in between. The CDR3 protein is CATSREPGLNTGELFF. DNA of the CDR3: TGTGCCACCAGCAGAGAACCAGGTTTGAACACCGGGGAGCTGTTTTTT.

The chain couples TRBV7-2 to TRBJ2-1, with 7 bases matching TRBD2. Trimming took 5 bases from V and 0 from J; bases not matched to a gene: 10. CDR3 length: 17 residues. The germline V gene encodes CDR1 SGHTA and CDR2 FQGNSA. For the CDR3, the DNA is TGTGCCAGCAGCACACGACTAGCCCAGAGCTCCTACAATGAGCAGTTCTTC. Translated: CASSTRLAQSSYNEQFF.

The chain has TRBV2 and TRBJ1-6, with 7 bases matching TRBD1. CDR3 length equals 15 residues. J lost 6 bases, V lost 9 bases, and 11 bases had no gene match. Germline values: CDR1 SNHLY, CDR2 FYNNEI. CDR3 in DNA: TGTGCCAGTACAAGCACAGGGGTCGGTAATTCACCCCTCCACTTT. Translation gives CASTSTGVGNSPLHF.

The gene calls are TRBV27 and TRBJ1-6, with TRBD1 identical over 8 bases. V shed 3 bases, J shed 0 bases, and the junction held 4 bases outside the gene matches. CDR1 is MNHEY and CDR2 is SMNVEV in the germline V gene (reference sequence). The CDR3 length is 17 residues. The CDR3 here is CASSFRDRSSYNSPLHF. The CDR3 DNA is TGTGCCAGCAGTTTCCGGGACAGGAGCTCCTATAATTCACCCCTCCACTTT.

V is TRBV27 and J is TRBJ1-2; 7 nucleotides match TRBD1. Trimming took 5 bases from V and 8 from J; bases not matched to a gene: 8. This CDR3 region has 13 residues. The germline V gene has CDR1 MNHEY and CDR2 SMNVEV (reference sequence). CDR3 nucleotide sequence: TGTGCCAGCAGTACTGTGACAGGGTCGGGCTACACCTTC. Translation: CASSTVTGSGYTF.

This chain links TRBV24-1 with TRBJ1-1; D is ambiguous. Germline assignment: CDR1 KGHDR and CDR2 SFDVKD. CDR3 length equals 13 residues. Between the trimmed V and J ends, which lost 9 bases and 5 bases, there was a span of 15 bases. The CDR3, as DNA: TGTGCCACCCTCGTCTTGGGAGGGACTGAAGCTTTCTTT. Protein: CATLVLGGTEAFF.

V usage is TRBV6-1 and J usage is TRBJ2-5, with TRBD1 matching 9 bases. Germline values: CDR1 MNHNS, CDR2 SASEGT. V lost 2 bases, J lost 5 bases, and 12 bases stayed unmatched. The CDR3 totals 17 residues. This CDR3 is CASSESGTGSLWETQYF. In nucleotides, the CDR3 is TGTGCCAGCAGTGAATCAGGGACAGGGAGTTTATGGGAGACCCAGTACTTC.

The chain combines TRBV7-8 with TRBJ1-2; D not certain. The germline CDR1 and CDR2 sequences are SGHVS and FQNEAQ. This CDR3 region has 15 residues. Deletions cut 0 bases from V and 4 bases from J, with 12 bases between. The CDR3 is CASSLARGLGYGYTF. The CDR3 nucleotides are TGTGCCAGCAGCTTAGCACGGGGTCTGGGCTATGGCTACACCTTC.

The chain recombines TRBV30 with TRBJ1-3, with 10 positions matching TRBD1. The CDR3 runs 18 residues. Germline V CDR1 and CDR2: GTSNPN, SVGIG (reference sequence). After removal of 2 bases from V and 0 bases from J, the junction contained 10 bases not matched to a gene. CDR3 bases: TGTGCCTGGAGTATCCGGGACAGGGGTAGGAACTCTGGAAACACCATATATTTT. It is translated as CAWSIRDRGRNSGNTIYF.

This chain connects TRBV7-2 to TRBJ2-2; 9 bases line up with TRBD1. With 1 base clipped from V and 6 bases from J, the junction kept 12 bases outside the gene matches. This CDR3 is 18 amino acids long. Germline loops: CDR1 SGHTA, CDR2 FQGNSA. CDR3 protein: CASSLESVGTGFAGELFF. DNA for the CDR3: TGTGCCAGCAGCTTAGAGAGTGTAGGGACAGGGTTCGCCGGGGAGCTGTTTTTT.

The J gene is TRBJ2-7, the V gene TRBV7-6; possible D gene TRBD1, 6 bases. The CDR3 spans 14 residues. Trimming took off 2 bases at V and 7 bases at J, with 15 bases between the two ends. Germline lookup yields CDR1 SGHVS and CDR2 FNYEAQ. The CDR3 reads CASSLRQGMTEQYF. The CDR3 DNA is TGTGCCAGCAGCTTAAGGCAGGGGATGACGGAGCAGTACTTC.

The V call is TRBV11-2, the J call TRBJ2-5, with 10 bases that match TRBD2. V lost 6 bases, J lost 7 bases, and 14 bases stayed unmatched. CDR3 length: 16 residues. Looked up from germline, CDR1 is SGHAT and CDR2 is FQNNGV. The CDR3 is CASRGPLAGAPGTQYF. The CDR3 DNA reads TGTGCCAGCAGGGGGCCCCTAGCGGGGGCGCCCGGGACCCAGTACTTC.

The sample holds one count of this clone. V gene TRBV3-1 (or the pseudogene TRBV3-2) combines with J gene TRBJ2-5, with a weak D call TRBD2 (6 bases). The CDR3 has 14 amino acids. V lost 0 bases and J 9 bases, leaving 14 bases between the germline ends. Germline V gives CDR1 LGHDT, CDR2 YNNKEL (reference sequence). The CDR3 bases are TGTGCCAGCAGCCAAGAGGCCTGGTCGGGGGCCCAGTACTTC. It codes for CASSQEAWSGAQYF.

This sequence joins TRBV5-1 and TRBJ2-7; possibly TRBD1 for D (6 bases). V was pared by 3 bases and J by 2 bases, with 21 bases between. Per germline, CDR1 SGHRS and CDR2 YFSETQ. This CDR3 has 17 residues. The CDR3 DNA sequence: TGCGCCAGCAGCTCCGGTGTCTTCGGGGACACCCCCTACGAGCAGTACTTC. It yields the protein CASSSGVFGDTPYEQYF.

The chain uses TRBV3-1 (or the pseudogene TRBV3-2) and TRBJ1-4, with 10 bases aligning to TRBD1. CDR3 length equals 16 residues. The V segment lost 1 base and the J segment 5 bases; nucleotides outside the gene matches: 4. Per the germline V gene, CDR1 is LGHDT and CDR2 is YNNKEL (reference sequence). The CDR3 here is CASSQVWTGGNEKLFF. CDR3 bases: TGTGCCAGCAGCCAAGTATGGACAGGGGGAAATGAAAAACTGTTTTTT.

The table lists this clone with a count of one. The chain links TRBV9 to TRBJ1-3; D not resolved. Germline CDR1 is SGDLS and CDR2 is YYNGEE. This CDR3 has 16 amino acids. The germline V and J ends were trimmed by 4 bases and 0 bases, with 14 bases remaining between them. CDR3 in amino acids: CASSPYGDRSGNTIYF. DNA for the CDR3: TGTGCCAGCAGCCCCTACGGAGATCGCTCTGGAAACACCATATATTTT.

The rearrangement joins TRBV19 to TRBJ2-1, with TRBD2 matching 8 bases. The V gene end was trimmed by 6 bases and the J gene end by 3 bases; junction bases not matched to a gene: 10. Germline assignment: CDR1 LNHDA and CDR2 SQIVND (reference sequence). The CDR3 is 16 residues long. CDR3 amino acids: CASSPRAGVFYNEQFF. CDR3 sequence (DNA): TGTGCCAGTAGCCCTAGAGCGGGGGTGTTCTACAATGAGCAGTTCTTC.

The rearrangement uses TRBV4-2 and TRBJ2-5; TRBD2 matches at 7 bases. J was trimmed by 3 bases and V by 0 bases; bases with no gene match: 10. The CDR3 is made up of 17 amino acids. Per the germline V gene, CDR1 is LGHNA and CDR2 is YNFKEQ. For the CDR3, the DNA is TGTGCCAGCAGCCAAGATCCGGCTAGCGGATTAAAAGAGACCCAGTACTTC. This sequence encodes CASSQDPASGLKETQYF.